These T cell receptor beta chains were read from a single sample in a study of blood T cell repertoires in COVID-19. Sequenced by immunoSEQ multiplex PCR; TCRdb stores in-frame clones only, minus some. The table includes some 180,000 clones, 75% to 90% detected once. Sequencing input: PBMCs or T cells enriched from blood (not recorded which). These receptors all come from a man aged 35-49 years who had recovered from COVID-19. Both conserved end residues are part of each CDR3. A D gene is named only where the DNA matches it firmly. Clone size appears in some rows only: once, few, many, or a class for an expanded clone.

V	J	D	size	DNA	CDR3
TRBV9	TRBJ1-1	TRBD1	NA	TGTGCCAGCAGCGAGGGACAGGGTGGCACTGAAGCTTTCTTT	CASSEGQGGTEAFF
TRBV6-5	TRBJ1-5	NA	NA	TGTGCCAGCAGGCAAAACAGGGACAATCAGCCCCAGCATTTT	CASRQNRDNQPQHF
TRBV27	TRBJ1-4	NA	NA	TGTGCCAGTCGCCCGTTCGCTGCTAAAGAAAAACTGTTTTTT	CASRPFAAKEKLFF
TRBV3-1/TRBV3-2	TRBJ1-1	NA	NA	TGTGCCAGCAGCCGACAGAGGAACACTGAAGCTTTCTTT	CASSRQRNTEAFF
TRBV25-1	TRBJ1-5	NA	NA	TGTGCCAGCAGTGAATGGGGGGGCAATCAGCCCCAGCATTTT	CASSEWGGNQPQHF
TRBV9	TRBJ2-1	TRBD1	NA	TGTGCCAGCAGCGCCCCGGGACAGGGCGGCCATGAGCAGTTCTTC	CASSAPGQGGHEQFF
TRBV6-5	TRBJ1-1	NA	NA	TGTGCCAGCAGAATAACGGTGAACACTGAAGCTTTCTTT	CASRITVNTEAFF
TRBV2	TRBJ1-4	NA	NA	TGTGCCAGCAGCCTCCAGGGAGGTGCAACTAATGAAAAACTGTTTTTT	CASSLQGGATNEKLFF
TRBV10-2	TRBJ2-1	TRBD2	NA	TGCGCCAGCGGACTAGCTGGGAGCTCCTACAATGAGCAGTTCTTC	CASGLAGSSYNEQFF
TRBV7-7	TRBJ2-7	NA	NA	TGTGCTAGCAGCTTAGAACAGGGCTACGAGCAGTACTTC	CASSLEQGYEQYF
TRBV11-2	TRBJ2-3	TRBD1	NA	TGTGCCAGCAGCCTGACAGGGGGAATAGATACGCAGTATTTT	CASSLTGGIDTQYF
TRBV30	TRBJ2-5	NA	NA	TGTGCCTGGACGGCACTAGGAAGGGAAGAGACCCAGTACTTC	CAWTALGREETQYF
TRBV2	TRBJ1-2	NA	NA	TGTGCCAGCAGTGAAGCAGGGAGTAAGGGCTACACCTTC	CASSEAGSKGYTF
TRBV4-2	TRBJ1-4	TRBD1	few	TGTGCCAGCAGCCGGACTCCGGTAGGACAGGCGACTGAAAAACTGTTTTTT	CASSRTPVGQATEKLFF
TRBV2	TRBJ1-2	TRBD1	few	TGTGCCAGCAGTACCGGGACAGTGTTGTGGGGCTACACCTTC	CASSTGTVLWGYTF
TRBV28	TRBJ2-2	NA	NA	TGTGCCAGCAGTCCCTCCGCCGGGGAGCTGTTTTTT	CASSPSAGELFF
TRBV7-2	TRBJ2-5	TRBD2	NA	TGTGCCAGCAGCTTTGGGACTAGCGGGGGGTTGGAGACCCAGTACTTC	CASSFGTSGGLETQYF
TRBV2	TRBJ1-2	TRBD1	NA	TGTGCCAGCGGCGGGGGACAGGGGATCGGTGGCTACACCTTC	CASGGGQGIGGYTF
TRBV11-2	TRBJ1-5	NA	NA	TGTGCCAGCAGCTCCCCAACCCCGGGTGATCAGCCCCAGCATTTT	CASSSPTPGDQPQHF
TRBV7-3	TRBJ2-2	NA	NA	TGTGCCAGCAGCCAAGGACTGACGAACACCGGGGAGCTGTTTTTT	CASSQGLTNTGELFF
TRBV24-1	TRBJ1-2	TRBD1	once	TGTGCCACCAGTGACCGCTCCGACAGGGTGGATGGCTACACCTTC	CATSDRSDRVDGYTF
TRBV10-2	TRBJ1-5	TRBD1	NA	TGCGCCAGCAGTGAGTACGGGACAGCTTTCAATCAGCCCCAGCATTTT	CASSEYGTAFNQPQHF
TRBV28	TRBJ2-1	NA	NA	TGTGCCAGCAGTTTGGTGAGGGAAGAAAACAATGAGCAGTTCTTC	CASSLVREENNEQFF
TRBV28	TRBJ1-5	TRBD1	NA	TGTGCCAGCAGTTTTGGACAGGGGCTAAATCAGCCCCAGCATTTT	CASSFGQGLNQPQHF
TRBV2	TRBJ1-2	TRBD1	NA	TGTGCCAGCAGTGGGACAGGGGGAAATGGCTACACCTTC	CASSGTGGNGYTF
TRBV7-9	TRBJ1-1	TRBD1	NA	TGTGCCAGCACCGGGACAGCCCTGAACACTGAAGCTTTCTTT	CASTGTALNTEAFF
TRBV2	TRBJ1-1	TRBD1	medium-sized	TGTGCCAGCGGCAAACAGGGGAGCACTGAAGCTTTCTTT	CASGKQGSTEAFF
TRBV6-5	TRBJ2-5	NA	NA	TGTGCCGGGCAGAGACACCAACAAGAGACCCAGTACTTC	CAGQRHQQETQYF
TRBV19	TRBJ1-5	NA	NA	TGTGCCAGTAGTATAGGTAGGGGTCGCAATCAGCCCCAGCATTTT	CASSIGRGRNQPQHF
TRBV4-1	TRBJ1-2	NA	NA	TGCGCCAGCAGCCAAAGAAGCGGATTACCCGCGGGCTACACCTTC	CASSQRSGLPAGYTF
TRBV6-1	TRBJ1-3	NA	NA	TGTGCCAGCAGTGAAATCACAGGGCCTGCTGACACCATATATTTT	CASSEITGPADTIYF
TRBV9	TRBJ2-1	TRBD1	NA	TGTGCCAGCAGCGCACCGCGGGACAGGGGCTACAATGAGCAGTTCTTC	CASSAPRDRGYNEQFF
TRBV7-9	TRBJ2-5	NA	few	TGTGCCAGCAGCCCGGGACTCGGGGGGACCCAGTACTTC	CASSPGLGGTQYF
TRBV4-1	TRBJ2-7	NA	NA	TGCGCCAGCAGCCAAGGTTACATCTACGAGCAGTACTTC	CASSQGYIYEQYF
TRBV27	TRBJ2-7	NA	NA	TGTGCCAGCAGTTTCAGGGGTAGGACCTACGAGCAGTACTTC	CASSFRGRTYEQYF
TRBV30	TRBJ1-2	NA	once	TGTGCCAGAGCGACAGATTCTAACTATGGCTACACCTTC	CARATDSNYGYTF
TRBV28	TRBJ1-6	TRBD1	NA	TGTGCCAGCACCCCTGGGACAGGGGGGAATTCACCCCTCCACTTT	CASTPGTGGNSPLHF
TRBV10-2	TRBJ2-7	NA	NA	TGCGCCAGCAGTGTCGGACAGGCGGAGGGCTCCTACGAGCAGTACTTC	CASSVGQAEGSYEQYF
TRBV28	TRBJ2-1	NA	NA	TGTGCCAGCAGTTTATTAGGGGATCCGCAGTTCTTC	CASSLLGDPQFF
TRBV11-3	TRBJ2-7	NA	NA	TGTGCCAGCAGCTCCAGACAGTCCCCCTACGAGCAGTACTTC	CASSSRQSPYEQYF
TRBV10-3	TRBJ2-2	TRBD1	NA	TGTGCCATCAGGGGACAGGCCTCGAACACCGGGGAGCTGTTTTTT	CAIRGQASNTGELFF
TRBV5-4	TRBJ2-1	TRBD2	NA	TGTGCCAGCAGCCCGCTAGCGGGAGAAGGCAATGAGCAGTTCTTC	CASSPLAGEGNEQFF
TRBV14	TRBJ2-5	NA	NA	TGTGCCAGCAGCCCACAGGGCCCGGTGGGGACCCAGTACTTC	CASSPQGPVGTQYF
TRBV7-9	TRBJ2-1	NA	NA	TGTGCCAGCAGCTATAGGTCGGTAGCGGTGGCCGATGAGCAGTTCTTC	CASSYRSVAVADEQFF
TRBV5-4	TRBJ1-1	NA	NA	TGTGCCAGCAGCGATTGGGATGGGGGGGGTGAAGCTTTCTTT	CASSDWDGGGEAFF
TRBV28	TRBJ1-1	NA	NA	TGTGCCAGCAGGCTTACACAGAGGAACACTGAAGCTTTCTTT	CASRLTQRNTEAFF
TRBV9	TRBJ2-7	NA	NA	TGTGCCAGCACCCCAGGTTTAGTTTCCTACGAGCAGTACTTC	CASTPGLVSYEQYF
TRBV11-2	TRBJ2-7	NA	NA	TGTGCCAGCAGGAGATTCGGACAGCCGGGTTCCTACGAGCAGTACTTC	CASRRFGQPGSYEQYF
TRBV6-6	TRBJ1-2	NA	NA	TGTGCCAGCAGTTACTCGGAGCAGGGGAACGGCTACACCTTC	CASSYSEQGNGYTF
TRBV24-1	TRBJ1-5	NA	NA	TGTGCCACCAGTGTGACTTCCGATCAGCCCCAGCATTTT	CATSVTSDQPQHF
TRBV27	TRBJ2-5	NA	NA	TGTGCCAGCAGTTCGGGAGAAGGTGAGACCCAGTACTTC	CASSSGEGETQYF
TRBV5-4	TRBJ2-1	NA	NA	TGTGCCAGCAGCTTGGGAACTCCCAACTACAATGAGCAGTTCTTC	CASSLGTPNYNEQFF
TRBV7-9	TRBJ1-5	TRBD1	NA	TGTGCCAGCAGCCCTCTCAGGCAGGGGGCCGACAATCAGCCCCAGCATTTT	CASSPLRQGADNQPQHF
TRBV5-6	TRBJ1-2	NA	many	TGTGCCAGCAGCTTGGAACATTATGGCTACACCTTC	CASSLEHYGYTF
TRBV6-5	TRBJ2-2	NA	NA	TGTGCCAGCAGTTACTCAGCTAGCCCACACACCGGGGAGCTGTTTTTT	CASSYSASPHTGELFF
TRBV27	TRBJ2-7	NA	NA	TGTGCCAGCAGTTTCGGAGGGGCGTCATCCTACGAGCAGTACTTC	CASSFGGASSYEQYF
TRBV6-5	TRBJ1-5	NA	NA	TGTGCCAGCGGTAGCACAAGCAATCAGCCCCAGCATTTT	CASGSTSNQPQHF
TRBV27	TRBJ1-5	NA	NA	TGTGCCAGCAGTACAGGAATAAATCAGCCCCAGCATTTT	CASSTGINQPQHF
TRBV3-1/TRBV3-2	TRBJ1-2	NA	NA	TGTGCCAGCAGCCCGCACCCACAGGGCAACTATGGCTACACCTTC	CASSPHPQGNYGYTF